This entry features one TCR beta chain sequence. Its antigen is unknown. There are no base qualities to consult, and no much larger clone falls within one base. These data are taken from a study of blood T cell repertoires in COVID-19 (dated by TCRdb to between 2020 and 2021). Describing the broader study: The collaborator samples originated in the United States, Italy and Spain and spanned the acute and convalescent phases of COVID-19. Deeply sampled blood TCRbeta repertoires from subjects exposed to, actively infected with, or recovered from COVID-19 were included in the dataset. HLA class I and class II types, where available, came from metadata supplied by the sample provider rather than from assay-based typing. A de-identified subject ID, COVID-19 status, age in years and sex were almost always included in the sample metadata. The repertoires were released in a freely available public database intended as a resource for research on the immune response to SARS-CoV-2. The material from the prospective study consisted of cDNA or gDNA derived from T cells, B-cell-depleted T cells, or PBMCs. The samples were drawn from two sources: the first 160 participants of the ongoing ImmuneRACE study, and 1,000 to 1,500 subjects contributed by 6 global collaborators. Overall study results and their limits: How much clinical and demographic metadata was included differed by source and by participant, and the metadata was provided uncurated.

Whole blood was collected in K2EDTA tubes by collaborating institutions according to the institutions' own protocols. For TCRbeta analysis, collaborators shipped samples in one of three forms: frozen whole blood, isolated PBMCs, or DNA extracted from either of those sample types. The germline V gene specifies LGHNA as CDR1 and YSLEER as CDR2. From the cysteine through the phenylalanine, the CDR3 covers 16 amino acids. The CDR3 DNA has 48 bases and is translated from base 1. Relative to germline, V is missing 3 bases and J is missing 4 bases, with 8 bases of the junction outside any gene match. TCRbeta CDR3 regions were amplified from genomic DNA using the immunoSEQ Assay, a bias-controlled multiplex PCR. Processing in the source paper ran as follows. Nucleated cell counts per sample were estimated from amplification of reference gene primers within the assay. To quantify the absolute abundance of each unique TCRbeta CDR3 rearrangement, sequence reads were collapsed and filtered. For each sample, productive Simpson clonality was calculated by taking the square root of Simpson's diversity index across productive rearrangements. This is the immuneACCESS table as TCRdb keeps it, with only in-frame sequences that have V and J called. A part of the clones is gone; compared with another copy, unresolved V genes explain less than half, and the rest is unexplained. The D gene and trimming were derived from the DNA, and the V and J assignments and clone size from that table. This sample lists over 200,000 clones; less than 90% were detected once. In total, the top ten clones hold 15% to 20% of the sample.

This receptor chain uses TRBV4-3 and TRBJ2-3; 9 bases in the junction line up with TRBD1. The TCR originated in a woman older than 75 with active or convalescent COVID-19. The sequenced material came from peripheral blood. The encoded CDR3 is CASSQRGQGSPDTQYF. The bases are TGCGCCAGCAGCCAGAGGGGACAGGGATCTCCAGATACGCAGTATTTT.